The following is a T cell receptor (beta chain) sequence with its context. This CDR3 is 16 amino acids long. Germline values: CDR1 SGHVS, CDR2 FQNEAQ. V lost 7 bases to trimming and J lost 5 bases; unmatched junction nucleotides: 14. This record comes from a study of blood T cell repertoires in COVID-19. In the study overall: Material from acute and convalescent COVID-19 was sourced from the United States, Italy and Spain. Sources were T cells, B-cell-depleted T cells, or PBMCs; the material itself was cDNA or gDNA.

Per the original data handling: Nucleated cell counts were estimated from reference gene primer amplification. Generated by immunoSEQ multiplex PCR, the TCRdb table keeps only in-frame clones and is missing some. That table supplies the V and J calls and clone size; D and trimming were determined from the DNA. The data hold approximately 350,000 clones, with approximately 90% observed a single time. The specimen sequenced was peripheral blood. This TCR was recovered from a woman in her late teens or twenties who had recovered from COVID-19. The chain recombines TRBV7-8 with TRBJ2-3; 8 bases are a match to TRBD2. The CDR3 nucleotides are TGTGCCAGCACCCTCTTCGGCGGGGGGAAGGGAGATACGCAGTATTTT. Amino acid sequence: CASTLFGGGKGDTQYF.